Following are 8 T cell receptor beta chains from one sample sequenced in a study of cytomegalovirus exposure and HLA in healthy donors. It was with 60 Vbeta and 13 Jbeta primers that the PCR ran. Some clones are missing from TCRdb's copy, which holds only in-frame ones; the method was immunoSEQ multiplex PCR. The sample has 170,000 or so clones; around four fifths are singletons. Sample: PBMCs. The origin of the receptors is a man in his forties or fifties in good health and CMV-seronegative.

V is TRBV5-1 and J is TRBJ1-2; D is perhaps TRBD1 (6 bases). Deletions cut 3 bases from V and 6 bases from J, with 15 bases between. Germline V lookup: CDR1 SGHRS, CDR2 YFSETQ. The CDR3 is 14 residues long. CDR3 DNA sequence: TGCGCCAGCAGCTCATCACCCCCAGGGGATGGCTACACCTTC. Its translation: CASSSSPPGDGYTF. Together with reference TRBV5-1 and TRBJ1-2, the CDR3 gives the full variable domain: KAGVTQTPRYLIKTRGQQVTLSCSPISGHRSVSWYQQTPGQGLQFLFEYFSETQRNKGNFPGRFSGRQFSNSRSEMNVSTLELGDSALYLCASSSSPPGDGYTFGSGTRLTVV.

The rearrangement links TRBV7-8 to TRBJ1-2; TRBD1 agrees at 12 bases. The germline V gene has CDR1 SGHVS and CDR2 FQNEAQ. The CDR3 extends over 16 amino acids. J lost 6 bases, V lost 5 bases, and 10 bases had no gene match. In DNA form, the CDR3 reads TGTGCCAGCAGCCCGGCCGGGACAGGGGGCGCGGATGGCTACACCTTC. Amino acid sequence: CASSPAGTGGADGYTF.

The chain uses TRBV7-2 and TRBJ1-5; D gene ambiguous. Per germline, CDR1 SGHTA and CDR2 FQGNSA. V lost 5 bases and J 3 bases, leaving 17 bases between the germline ends. The CDR3 consists of 16 residues. CDR3 loop: CASSPNRPGNNQPQHF. Written as DNA, the CDR3 is TGTGCCAGCAGCCCAAATAGGCCAGGTAACAATCAGCCCCAGCATTTT.

This rearrangement joins TRBV28 to TRBJ2-7; D is unclear. Germline assignment: CDR1 MDHEN and CDR2 SYDVKM. The CDR3 is made up of 12 amino acids. V was pared by 5 bases and J by 2 bases, with 7 bases between. The CDR3 here is CASSRIAYEQYF. CDR3 nucleotides: TGTGCCAGCAGTCGTATAGCCTACGAGCAGTACTTC.

This chain connects TRBV28 to TRBJ1-2; no firm D call. The V end lost 6 bases, the J end lost 5 bases, and 13 bases lay between the germline ends. There are 13 residues in the CDR3. Germline V lookup: CDR1 MDHEN, CDR2 SYDVKM. The CDR3 DNA reads TGTGCCAGCAGATCTGACATTTCATATGGCTACACCTTC. Its translation: CASRSDISYGYTF.

The gene calls are TRBV11-1 and TRBJ1-2, with 7 bases matching TRBD1. V dropped 5 bases and J dropped 4; count of bases not matched to a gene: 16. Germline V gives CDR1 SGHAT, CDR2 FQDESV (reference sequence). The CDR3 extends over 17 amino acids. The CDR3 DNA is TGTGCCAGCAGCCCCGACACTCCAGACAGGGTGATCTATGGCTACACCTTC. This codes for CASSPDTPDRVIYGYTF.

This clone appeared once. CDR3 sequence (DNA): TGTGCCAGCGAACGGGGATCTAGCACAGATACGCAGTATTTT. Translated: CASERGSSTDTQYF. The chain combines TRBV2 with TRBJ2-3; D may be TRBD2 (5 bases). CDR3 length equals 14 residues. Germline V gene sequence: CDR1 SNHLY, CDR2 FYNNEI. The ends were cut back, 8 bases at V and 0 bases at J, with 12 bases in the middle.

The V and J genes are TRBV6-5 and TRBJ2-1; 7 nucleotides match TRBD2. The ends lost 1 base at V and 3 bases at J; junction bases unmatched: 6. Per the germline V gene, CDR1 is MNHEY and CDR2 is SVGAGI. CDR3 length equals 16 residues. Written as DNA, the CDR3 is TGTGCCAGCAGTTACTTAGCTAGCGGAAACTACAATGAGCAGTTCTTC. The encoded protein is CASSYLASGNYNEQFF.